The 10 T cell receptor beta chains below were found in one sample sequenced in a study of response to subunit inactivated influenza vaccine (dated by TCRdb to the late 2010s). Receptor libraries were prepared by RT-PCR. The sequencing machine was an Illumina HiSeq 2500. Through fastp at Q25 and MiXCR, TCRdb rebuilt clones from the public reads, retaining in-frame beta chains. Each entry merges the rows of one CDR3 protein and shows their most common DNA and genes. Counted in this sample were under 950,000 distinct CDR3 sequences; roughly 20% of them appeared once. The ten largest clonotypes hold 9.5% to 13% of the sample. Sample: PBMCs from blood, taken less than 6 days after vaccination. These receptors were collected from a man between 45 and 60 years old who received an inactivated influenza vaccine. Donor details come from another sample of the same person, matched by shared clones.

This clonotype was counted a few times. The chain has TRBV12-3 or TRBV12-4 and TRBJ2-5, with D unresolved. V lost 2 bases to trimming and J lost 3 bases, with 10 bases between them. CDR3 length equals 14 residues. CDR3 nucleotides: TGTGCCAGCAGTTTAAGGGCAGCGAAAGAGACCCAGTACTTC. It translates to CASSLRAAKETQYF.

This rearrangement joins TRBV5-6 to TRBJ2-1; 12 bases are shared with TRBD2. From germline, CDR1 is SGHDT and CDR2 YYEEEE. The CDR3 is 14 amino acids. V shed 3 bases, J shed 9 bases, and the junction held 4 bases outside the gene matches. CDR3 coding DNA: TGTGCCAGCAGCTGGAGGACTAGCGGGACTGAGCAGTTCTTC. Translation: CASSWRTSGTEQFF.

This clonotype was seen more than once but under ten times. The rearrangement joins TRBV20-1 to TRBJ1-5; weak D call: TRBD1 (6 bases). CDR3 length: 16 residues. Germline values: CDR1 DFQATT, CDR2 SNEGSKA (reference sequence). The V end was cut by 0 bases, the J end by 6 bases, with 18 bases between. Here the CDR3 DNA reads TGCAGTGCTAGAGACTCCGACAGGTATCGGAGTCAGCCCCAGCATTTT. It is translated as CSARDSDRYRSQPQHF.

The CDR3 DNA reads as TGTGCCAGCAGCCAAGGAAGGGGTGGCTACGAGCAGTACTTC. Its protein is CASSQGRGGYEQYF. The chain recombines TRBV3-1 with TRBJ2-7, with a weak D call TRBD1 (5 bases). CDR3 length equals 14 residues. Germline V gene sequence: CDR1 LGHDT, CDR2 YNNKEL (reference sequence). The V end was cut by 1 base, the J end by 3 bases, with 10 bases between.

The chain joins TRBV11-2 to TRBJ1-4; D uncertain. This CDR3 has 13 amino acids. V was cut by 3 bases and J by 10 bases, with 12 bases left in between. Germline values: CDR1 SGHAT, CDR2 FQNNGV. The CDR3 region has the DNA TGTGCCAGCAGCTTTGAGCCAGGCGGAAAACTGTTTTTT. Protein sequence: CASSFEPGGKLFF. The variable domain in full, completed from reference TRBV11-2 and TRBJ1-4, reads EAGVAQSPRYKIIEKRQSVAFWCNPISGHATLYWYQQILGQGPKLLIQFQNNGVVDDSQLPKDRFSAERLKGVDSTLKIQPAKLEDSAVYLCASSFEPGGKLFFGSGTQLSVL.

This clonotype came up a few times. The CDR3 loop is CASSHRDRKFYNYGYTF. The DNA for the CDR3 is TGTGCCAGCAGTCACAGGGACAGAAAATTTTATAACTATGGCTACACCTTC. The chain has TRBV12-3 or TRBV12-4 and TRBJ1-2; 7 nucleotides match TRBD1. The CDR3 covers 17 residues. V shed 5 bases, J shed 1 base, and the junction held 13 bases outside the gene matches.

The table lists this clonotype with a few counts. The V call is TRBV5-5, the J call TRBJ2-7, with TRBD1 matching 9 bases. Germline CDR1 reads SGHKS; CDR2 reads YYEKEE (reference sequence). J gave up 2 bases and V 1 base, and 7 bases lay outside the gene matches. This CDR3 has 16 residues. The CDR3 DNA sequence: TGTGCCAGCAGCTTGACTCCGGGACAGGGAACCTACGAGCAGTACTTC. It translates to CASSLTPGQGTYEQYF.

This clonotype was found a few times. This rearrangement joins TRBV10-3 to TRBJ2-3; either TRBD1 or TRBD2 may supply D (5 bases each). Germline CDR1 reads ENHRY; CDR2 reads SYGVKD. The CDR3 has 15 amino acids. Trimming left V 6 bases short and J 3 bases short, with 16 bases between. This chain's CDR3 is CAISTTDRGTDTQYF. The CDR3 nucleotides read TGTGCCATCAGCACGACAGACCGGGGAACAGATACGCAGTATTTT.

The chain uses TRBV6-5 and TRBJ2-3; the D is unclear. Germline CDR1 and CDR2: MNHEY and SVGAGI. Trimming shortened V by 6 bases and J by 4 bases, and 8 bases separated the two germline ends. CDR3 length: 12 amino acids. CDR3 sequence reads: CASRGYPDTQYF. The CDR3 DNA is TGTGCCAGCAGGGGGTACCCAGATACGCAGTATTTT.

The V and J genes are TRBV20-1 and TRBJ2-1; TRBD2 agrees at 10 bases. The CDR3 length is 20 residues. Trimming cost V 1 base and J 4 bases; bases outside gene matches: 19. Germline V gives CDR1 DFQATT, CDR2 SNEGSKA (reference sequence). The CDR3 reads CSARGFPPISGGYSYNEQFF. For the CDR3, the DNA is TGCAGTGCTAGAGGATTCCCCCCGATTAGCGGGGGGTATAGTTACAATGAGCAGTTCTTC.